Listed here are 5 T cell receptor beta chains from one sample, sequenced in a study of identical twins. TCRdb re-called the 5' RACE reads with MiXCR, one entry per CDR3 protein. The profile shows about 240,000 distinct CDR3 sequences, 6% to 8.5% of them singletons. Separately, the same data were catalogued under a study of yellow fever vaccine responses in identical twins.

The sequenced sample consisted of CD8+ T cells sorted from blood. These receptors originate from a woman between 18 and 29 years old in good health.

This clonotype appeared many times. The chain joins TRBV24-1 to TRBJ2-1, with TRBD2 as a possible D gene (6 bases). This CDR3 comprises 13 residues. The germline CDR1 and CDR2 sequences are KGHDR and SFDVKD. V dropped 10 bases and J dropped 4 bases, with 13 bases sitting between them. This CDR3 reads CATNSGSYNEQFF. The CDR3 DNA reads TGTGCCACAAATAGCGGTTCTTACAATGAGCAGTTCTTC.

This clonotype was detected ten times or more. The V call is TRBV6-1, the J call TRBJ1-5; D unclear. The CDR3 has 15 amino acids. The V gene's germline CDR1 is MNHNS and CDR2 SASEGT. V was pared by 1 base and J by 5 bases, with 12 bases between. The CDR3 reads CASSEVRISDQPQHF. The CDR3 nucleotides are TGTGCCAGCAGTGAAGTCAGGATCTCGGATCAGCCCCAGCATTTT.

This clonotype was recorded at least ten times. The chain couples TRBV28 to TRBJ1-1; 7 nucleotides line up with TRBD1. The CDR3 runs 14 residues. V trimming: 5 bases; J trimming: 1 base; junction bases outside the gene matches: 4. Germline V gene data show CDR1 as MDHEN and CDR2 as SYDVKM. The CDR3 here is CASSRGGENTEAFF. CDR3 bases: TGTGCCAGCAGTAGAGGGGGCGAGAACACTGAAGCTTTCTTT.

This clonotype was counted a few times. The rearrangement uses TRBV2 and TRBJ2-1; D is perhaps TRBD1 (5 bases). V was clipped by 7 bases and J by 2 bases, with 12 bases between them. The CDR3 sequence is 14 residues long. In germline, CDR1 is SNHLY, CDR2 FYNNEI. The CDR3 loop reads CASIDSRAYNEQFF. The CDR3 nucleotides read TGTGCCAGCATAGATTCCAGGGCCTACAATGAGCAGTTCTTC.

This clonotype appeared many times. The V and J genes are TRBV20-1 and TRBJ2-5; no definite D call. Trimming stripped 0 bases from V and 9 bases from J, with 11 bases between. The germline V gene has CDR1 DFQATT and CDR2 SNEGSKA (reference sequence). The CDR3 spans 12 residues. The CDR3 region has the DNA TGCAGTGCTAGAGATCTGTCGGTAGCCCAGTACTTC. This translates into CSARDLSVAQYF.